The clone carrying this TCR beta chain was recorded a few times. The antigen remains unidentified. This CDR3 is built from 13 residues. Germline-derived CDR1 and CDR2 are MNHEY and SVGEGT. Trimming removed 2 bases at V and 1 base at J, with 5 bases between. This entry comes from a study of identical twins. Study outcomes and limitations: The study found that models underestimated out-of-frame TCR alpha sharing in monozygotic twins.

Template switching supplied a universal primer site; unique molecular identifiers were carried on the cDNA. TCRdb itself ran the 5' RACE reads through MiXCR, one entry per CDR3 protein. Altogether under 900,000 distinct CDR3 sequences are present, 12% being singletons, with the ten largest covering around 1.5%. These data were likewise used in another study, on yellow fever vaccine responses in identical twins.

The clonotype comes from a woman aged 18-35 years in good health. Sample: PBMCs. The chain is built from TRBV6-2 or TRBV6-3 and TRBJ1-1; D remains unclear. In DNA, the CDR3 is TGTGCCAGCAGTTACAAGAGGAACACTGAAGCTTTCTTT. This codes for CASSYKRNTEAFF.